Reported below is one TCR beta chain. Antigen unknown. The sample has other DNA sequences that encode this CDR3 too. This entry comes from a study of shared clonotypes between healthy human individuals. Notes on the study in general: Relative to clonotypes present in all four donors, those not shared had lower generation probabilities. Sampling involved blood alone; tissue repertoires likely differ.

Authors' data handling: With immunoSEQ giving junction-only sequences and no quality scores, filtering differed. The method was immunoSEQ multiplex PCR; TCRdb's version includes in-frame clones alone and lacks a portion of them. That table gives V, J and clone size, and the DNA gave D and trimming. Of over a million clones in the sample, approximately 80% were seen once. Trimming took off 3 bases at V and 3 bases at J, with 8 bases between the two ends. This CDR3 has 13 residues. Germline CDR1 SEHNR, CDR2 FQNEAQ (reference sequence). The chain links TRBV7-9 to TRBJ1-1; D is unclear. The TCR sequence derives from a man aged 18-30 years in good health. Some clones in this sample may be carry-over from other donors' samples. Sequencing was performed on memory CD4+ T cells from PBMCs. Subset indicated: CD45RA-negative fraction. CDR3 in amino acids: CASSFTGDTEAFF. For the CDR3, the DNA is TGTGCCAGCAGCTTCACGGGAGACACTGAAGCTTTCTTT. Variable domain in full (rest from reference TRBV7-9 and TRBJ1-1): DTGVSQNPRHKITKRGQNVTFRCDPISEHNRLYWYRQTLGQGPEFLTYFQNEAQLEKSRLLSDRFSAERPKGSFSTLEIQRTEQGDSAMYLCASSFTGDTEAFFGQGTRLTVV.